One T cell receptor (beta chain) is described in this entry. The data derive from a study of blood T cell repertoires in COVID-19. Looking at the study overall: From the United States, Italy and Spain came samples of acute and convalescent COVID-19. PBMCs, B-cell-depleted T cells, or T cells provided the cDNA or gDNA that made up the material.

This CDR3 contains 13 residues. CDR1 and CDR2 (germline): SNHLY, FYNNEI. Trimming stripped 4 bases from V and 0 bases from J, with 3 bases between. As originally analysed: By means of reference gene primer amplification, nucleated cell counts were estimated. The method was immunoSEQ multiplex PCR; TCRdb's version includes in-frame clones alone and lacks a portion of them. The V and J calls and the clone size are those of that table, but D and trimming were determined from the DNA. The sample shows a few hundred thousand clones, around 87% of them seen only once. The sequenced sample consisted of peripheral blood. V is TRBV2 and J is TRBJ2-2; D unresolved. This receptor was identified in a human donor in a cohort sampled during active COVID-19. CDR3 amino acids: CASSASNTGELFF. The CDR3 DNA reads as TGTGCCAGCAGTGCCTCGAACACCGGGGAGCTGTTTTTT.